The 31 T cell receptor beta chains presented below share a single source sample, sequenced in a study of cytomegalovirus exposure and HLA in healthy donors. The study ran its PCR with 60 Vbeta and 13 Jbeta primers. The table came from immunoSEQ multiplex PCR; TCRdb's copy has only in-frame clones and leaves some out. Its table records some 120,000 clones. The sample consisted of PBMCs. These receptors came from a man between 40 and 49 years old in good health and CMV-seropositive.

This rearrangement joins TRBV5-6 to TRBJ2-4; 7 bases line up with TRBD1. The ends lost 2 bases at V and 4 bases at J; junction bases unmatched: 12. The CDR3 runs 17 residues. From germline, CDR1 is SGHDT and CDR2 YYEEEE. The CDR3 sequence is CASSFRLRDRDKNIQYF. The CDR3 DNA is TGTGCCAGCAGCTTTAGGCTCCGGGACAGAGATAAAAACATTCAGTACTTC.

This sequence joins TRBV5-8 and TRBJ1-5; 7 bases match TRBD1. There are 16 residues in the CDR3. Germline CDR1 is SGHTS and CDR2 is YDEGEE. The junction had 11 bases not matched to a gene; V was cut back by 4 bases and J by 4 bases. CDR3 amino acids: CASSPWVGTENQPQHF. The CDR3 region has the DNA TGTGCCAGCAGCCCGTGGGTAGGGACAGAGAATCAGCCCCAGCATTTT.

V and J are TRBV27 and TRBJ2-2; 9 bases fit TRBD2. The V segment lost 4 bases and the J segment 7 bases; nucleotides outside the gene matches: 10. Germline V lookup: CDR1 MNHEY, CDR2 SMNVEV (reference sequence). The CDR3 contains 16 residues. CDR3 nucleotides: TGTGCCAGCAGTTCTCCCTCTAGCGGGAAATTCGGGGAGCTGTTTTTT. Translation: CASSSPSSGKFGELFF.

The J gene is TRBJ2-1, the V gene TRBV6-1; TRBD1 aligns across 10 bases. CDR1 is MNHNS and CDR2 is SASEGT in the germline V gene. Trimming at V came to 6 bases and at J to 4 bases, leaving 6 bases not matched to a gene. This CDR3 spans 15 amino acids. CDR3 nucleotides: TGTGCCAGCAGCCGACAGGGGGCAGCTTACAATGAGCAGTTCTTC. The encoded protein is CASSRQGAAYNEQFF.

The rearrangement joins TRBV5-1 to TRBJ2-2; TRBD2 agrees at 9 bases. J lost 9 bases, V lost 5 bases, and 17 bases had no gene match. This CDR3 comprises 17 residues. Germline values: CDR1 SGHRS, CDR2 YFSETQ. The CDR3 coding sequence is TGCGCCAGCAGTCCCGAGGGGACTAGCCCCACACACAGGGAGCTGTTTTTT. Translating it yields CASSPEGTSPTHRELFF.

The rearrangement joins TRBV5-8 to TRBJ2-2; 9 bases are a match to TRBD1. The ends lost 0 bases at V and 5 bases at J; junction bases unmatched: 8. Germline V lookup: CDR1 SGHTS, CDR2 YDEGEE. This CDR3 is 17 amino acids long. CDR3 sequence reads: CASSLGEQGAGTGELFF. CDR3 DNA: TGTGCCAGCAGCTTGGGGGAACAGGGGGCTGGTACCGGGGAGCTGTTTTTT.

The chain is built from TRBV15 and TRBJ2-1, with 11 nucleotides matching TRBD1. The germline gives CDR1 LNHNV, CDR2 YYDKDF (reference sequence). V trimming: 3 bases; J trimming: 6 bases; junction bases outside the gene matches: 7. The CDR3 covers 16 residues. The CDR3, as DNA: TGTGCCACCAGCAGGTTCCGGGACAGGGGGATCAATGAGCAGTTCTTC. It codes for CATSRFRDRGINEQFF.

The chain has TRBV7-2 and TRBJ2-3; D may be TRBD2 (6 bases). Germline V lookup: CDR1 SGHTA, CDR2 FQGNSA. Trimming took off 4 bases at V and 2 bases at J, with 13 bases between the two ends. The CDR3 runs to 15 residues. The CDR3 here is CASSSRDLITDTQYF. The DNA for the CDR3 is TGTGCCAGCAGCTCCCGGGACTTGATCACAGATACGCAGTATTTT. Full variable domain (remainder filled in from reference TRBV7-2 and TRBJ2-3): GAGVSQSPSNKVTEKGKDVELRCDPISGHTALYWYRQSLGQGLEFLIYFQGNSAPDKSGLPSDRFSAERTGGSVSTLTIQRTQQEDSAVYLCASSSRDLITDTQYFGPGTRLTVL.

The V call is TRBV6-5, the J call TRBJ2-6; D unclear. The CDR3 contains 15 residues. Per the germline V gene, CDR1 is MNHEY and CDR2 is SVGAGI. V was cut by 2 bases and J by 0 bases, with 5 bases left in between. CDR3 DNA: TGTGCCAGCAGTTACGACACCTCTGGGGCCAACGTCCTGACTTTC. It codes for CASSYDTSGANVLTF.

The rearrangement links TRBV29-1 to TRBJ2-1, with 12 bases that match TRBD1. This CDR3 is 14 amino acids long. The germline gives CDR1 SQVTM, CDR2 ANQGSEA. The J segment lost 8 bases and the V segment lost 5 bases, leaving 7 bases of the junction unmatched. The CDR3 sequence: CSVLPGQGADEQFF. The CDR3 DNA reads TGCAGCGTTTTACCGGGACAGGGGGCTGATGAGCAGTTCTTC.

The gene calls are TRBV7-9 and TRBJ2-3; maybe TRBD2 (6 bases). The CDR3 consists of 16 residues. Per germline, CDR1 SEHNR and CDR2 FQNEAQ (reference sequence). Trimming shortened V by 5 bases and J by 0 bases, and 15 bases separated the two germline ends. In DNA, the CDR3 is TGTGCCAGCAGCCGTGGGACTCCGGTTAGCACAGATACGCAGTATTTT. As protein: CASSRGTPVSTDTQYF.

V is TRBV11-1 and J is TRBJ1-2; tentatively, D is TRBD1 (6 bases). Trimming pared 5 bases from V and 12 bases from J, leaving 19 bases between. Germline V gene sequence: CDR1 SGHAT, CDR2 FQDESV (reference sequence). The CDR3 totals 13 residues. CDR3 sequence (DNA): TGTGCCAGCAGCGCACCAGGGGCAGGACCTGACACCTTC. Its translation is CASSAPGAGPDTF.

The rearrangement links TRBV10-3 to TRBJ2-1; 12 positions agree with TRBD2. The length of the CDR3 is 21 residues. Per the germline V gene, CDR1 is ENHRY and CDR2 is SYGVKD. The V and J ends lost 8 bases and 0 bases, in that order; junction bases with no gene match: 20. CDR3 residues: CAIGGRGLDTSGGFSYNEQFF. The CDR3 nucleotides are TGTGCCATCGGGGGCAGGGGGCTGGATACTAGCGGGGGGTTCTCCTACAATGAGCAGTTCTTC.

The V gene is TRBV5-4, the J gene TRBJ2-5; 7 bases match TRBD2. J was trimmed by 2 bases and V by 0 bases; bases with no gene match: 7. The CDR3 loop spans 16 amino acids. The germline V gene encodes CDR1 SGHNT and CDR2 YYREEE (reference sequence). CDR3 residues: CASSLDASGYQETQYF. Here the CDR3 DNA reads TGTGCCAGCAGCTTGGATGCTAGCGGATATCAAGAGACCCAGTACTTC.

J is TRBJ1-2 and V is TRBV11-2; tentatively, D is TRBD1 (6 bases). CDR1 and CDR2 from the germline V gene are SGHAT and FQNNGV. V was clipped by 5 bases and J by 2 bases, with 12 bases between them. The length of the CDR3 is 14 residues. The CDR3 nucleotides are TGTGCCAGCAGCCCCCAAACAGGGAACTATGGCTACACCTTC. This encodes CASSPQTGNYGYTF.

This rearrangement joins TRBV5-1 to TRBJ2-7; 7 bases line up with TRBD2. CDR3 length equals 15 residues. V was clipped by 1 base and J by 0 bases; unmatched bases: 4. From germline, CDR1 is SGHRS and CDR2 YFSETQ. CDR3 sequence (DNA): TGCGCCAGCAGCTTGACTAGCGCCGTCTCCTACGAGCAGTACTTC. It specifies CASSLTSAVSYEQYF. Combining the CDR3 with reference TRBV5-1 and TRBJ2-7 gives the whole variable domain KAGVTQTPRYLIKTRGQQVTLSCSPISGHRSVSWYQQTPGQGLQFLFEYFSETQRNKGNFPGRFSGRQFSNSRSEMNVSTLELGDSALYLCASSLTSAVSYEQYFGPGTRLTVT.

The chain links TRBV7-2 to TRBJ2-3, with 9 bases lining up with TRBD1. The CDR3 length is 15 residues. V dropped 6 bases and J dropped 2; count of bases not matched to a gene: 6. Per germline, CDR1 SGHTA and CDR2 FQGNSA. This CDR3 is CASSWDRAPTDTQYF. CDR3 coding DNA: TGTGCCAGCAGTTGGGACAGGGCCCCCACAGATACGCAGTATTTT.

This sequence joins TRBV7-3 and TRBJ2-3; TRBD2 matches at 7 bases. Germline V gene data show CDR1 as SGHTA and CDR2 as FQGTGA. The CDR3 sequence is 15 residues long. J was trimmed by 4 bases and V by 1 base; bases with no gene match: 5. The CDR3 protein is CASSLRLADPDTQYF. The CDR3 DNA is TGTGCCAGCAGCTTAAGACTAGCAGATCCAGATACGCAGTATTTT.

The gene calls are TRBV9 and TRBJ2-5; TRBD2 matches at 9 bases. J was trimmed by 4 bases and V by 5 bases; bases with no gene match: 6. Looked up from germline, CDR1 is SGDLS and CDR2 is YYNGEE. The CDR3 is made up of 14 amino acids. Here the CDR3 reads CASSLAGVGETQYF. As DNA, the CDR3 is TGTGCCAGCAGTTTAGCGGGAGTGGGAGAGACCCAGTACTTC. Filled out from reference TRBV9 and TRBJ2-5, the complete variable domain reads DSGVTQTPKHLITATGQRVTLRCSPRSGDLSVYWYQQSLDQGLQFLIQYYNGEERAKGNILERFSAQQFPDLHSELNLSSLELGDSALYFCASSLAGVGETQYFGPGTRLLVL.

CDR3 loop: CASSRDRSYEQYF. CDR3 in DNA: TGTGCCAGCAGCCGGGACAGGTCCTACGAGCAGTACTTC. V and J are TRBV5-4 and TRBJ2-7; 8 nucleotides agree with TRBD1. V shed 4 bases and J 1 base; nucleotides not matched to a gene: 1. Germline CDR1 and CDR2: SGHNT and YYREEE (reference sequence). This CDR3 is built from 13 residues.

The J gene is TRBJ1-5, the V gene TRBV28, with 12 bases matching TRBD1. The J segment lost 6 bases and the V segment lost 10 bases, leaving 7 bases of the junction unmatched. Looked up from germline, CDR1 is MDHEN and CDR2 is SYDVKM. The CDR3 consists of 14 residues. CDR3 coding DNA: TGTGCCATCAAGGGACAGGGGGCGCTTCAGCCCCAGCATTTT. Protein sequence: CAIKGQGALQPQHF.

The V call is TRBV7-3, the J call TRBJ2-3, with 7 bases matching TRBD1. The CDR3 has 14 residues. From germline, CDR1 is SGHTA and CDR2 FQGTGA. J gave up 3 bases and V 6 bases, and 6 bases lay outside the gene matches. CDR3 nucleotide sequence: TGTGCCAGCAGTCCTACAGGGGCAACAGATACGCAGTATTTT. Protein sequence: CASSPTGATDTQYF.

The chain couples TRBV4-1 to TRBJ1-4; D gene uncertain. This CDR3 has 14 residues. Trimming took 0 bases from V and 8 from J, leaving 10 bases between them. Germline V gene lookup returns CDR1 MGHRA and CDR2 YSYEKL. The DNA for the CDR3 is TGCGCCAGCAGCCAAGACAGGCCCGGCGAAAAACTGTTTTTT. Amino acids: CASSQDRPGEKLFF.

The CDR3, as DNA: TGTGCCAGCAGTACTACAGGGGGCGCTCAGCCCCAGCATTTT. This encodes CASSTTGGAQPQHF. This sequence joins TRBV28 and TRBJ1-5; TRBD1 matches 9 bases. The V gene end was trimmed by 5 bases and the J gene end by 6 bases; junction bases not matched to a gene: 5. The CDR3 runs 14 residues. Germline V gives CDR1 MDHEN, CDR2 SYDVKM. The full variable domain, its missing parts supplied by reference TRBV28 and TRBJ1-5, is DVKVTQSSRYLVKRTGEKVFLECVQDMDHENMFWYRQDPGLGLRLIYFSYDVKMKEKGDIPEGYSVSREKKERFSLILESASTNQTSMYLCASSTTGGAQPQHFGDGTRLSIL.

The V call is TRBV28, the J call TRBJ1-4; 7 positions match TRBD1. Per the germline V gene, CDR1 is MDHEN and CDR2 is SYDVKM. The J segment lost 6 bases and the V segment lost 5 bases, leaving 12 bases of the junction unmatched. The CDR3 sequence is 16 residues long. CDR3 sequence (DNA): TGTGCCAGCAGTCGACAGGGTGCGGGGAATGATGAAAAACTGTTTTTT. Translation gives CASSRQGAGNDEKLFF.

In nucleotides, the CDR3 is TGTGCCAGCAGCCAAGATTTATCACGGGTAGAGCAGCCCCAGCATTTT. This gives the protein CASSQDLSRVEQPQHF. The chain has TRBV4-2 and TRBJ1-5; D call uncertain. The CDR3 contains 16 residues. Germline V lookup: CDR1 LGHNA, CDR2 YNFKEQ. V was pared by 0 bases and J by 7 bases, with 16 bases between.

The V call is TRBV9, the J call TRBJ2-2; D might be TRBD2 (5 bases). Germline V gives CDR1 SGDLS, CDR2 YYNGEE. V was trimmed by 0 bases and J by 0 bases, leaving 18 bases between them. CDR3 length: 19 amino acids. Here the CDR3 reads CASSVEDRRGSANTGELFF. The DNA of the CDR3 is TGTGCCAGCAGCGTAGAAGACCGTCGAGGGTCCGCGAACACCGGGGAGCTGTTTTTT. Looking up the rest from reference TRBV9 and TRBJ2-2 gives the full variable domain: DSGVTQTPKHLITATGQRVTLRCSPRSGDLSVYWYQQSLDQGLQFLIQYYNGEERAKGNILERFSAQQFPDLHSELNLSSLELGDSALYFCASSVEDRRGSANTGELFFGEGSRLTVL.

The rearrangement links TRBV11-2 to TRBJ2-7, with TRBD1 matching 7 bases. V shed 5 bases and J 1 base; nucleotides not matched to a gene: 8. The CDR3 has 15 residues. CDR1 and CDR2 from the germline V gene are SGHAT and FQNNGV. The CDR3 reads CASSIQGFSSYEQYF. CDR3 bases: TGTGCCAGCAGCATACAGGGGTTTTCTTCCTACGAGCAGTACTTC.

The chain couples TRBV5-4 to TRBJ2-7; the match to TRBD2 covers 11 bases. V was clipped by 0 bases and J by 6 bases; unmatched bases: 11. CDR1 is SGHNT and CDR2 is YYREEE in the germline V gene (reference sequence). The CDR3 sequence is 17 residues long. The CDR3 coding sequence is TGTGCCAGCAGCTTGGCAGCACTAGCGGGAGTGTCTAGCGAGCAGTACTTC. This codes for CASSLAALAGVSSEQYF.

V is TRBV6-1 and J is TRBJ1-5; 8 nucleotides align to TRBD1. Germline assignment: CDR1 MNHNS and CDR2 SASEGT. This CDR3 has 13 amino acids. Losses at the gene ends were 5 bases for V and 7 bases for J; bases not matched to a gene: 4. This CDR3 is CASSIQGDQPQHF. CDR3 DNA sequence: TGTGCCAGCAGTATACAGGGGGACCAGCCCCAGCATTTT.

The J gene is TRBJ2-4, the V gene TRBV4-1; no firm D call. CDR3 length: 17 amino acids. Germline CDR1 MGHRA, CDR2 YSYEKL. Between the trimmed V and J ends, which lost 6 bases and 3 bases, there was a span of 21 bases. CDR3 nucleotide sequence: TGCGCCAGCAGTCCCCCCCTGACTCGTTCGGACAAAAACATTCAGTACTTC. Amino acids: CASSPPLTRSDKNIQYF.